This T cell receptor beta chain was captured by sequencing in a study of glioma-infiltrating T cells. This CDR3 is 15 amino acids long. Trimming at V came to 1 base and at J to 3 bases, leaving 4 bases not matched to a gene. Looked up from germline, CDR1 is SGHNT and CDR2 is YENEEA. TCR alpha and beta CDR3 regions were amplified from RNA using iRepertoire nested multiplex PCR. TCRdb recomputed calls from the multiplex PCR reads with MiXCR, one row per CDR3 protein. The table shows about 180,000 distinct CDR3 sequences, with around 40% occurring only once. The source of this sequence is a human donor with low-grade glioma or glioblastoma, undergoing nonglioma brain surgery, or in good health (not recorded which). The chain joins TRBV11-3 to TRBJ2-3, with 7 bases fitting TRBD1. Specimen: glioma tissue, nonneoplastic brain tissue, or PBMCs (not recorded which). The chain's CDR3 is CASSLGTGGTDTQYF. CDR3 DNA sequence: TGTGCCAGCAGCTTAGGGACAGGTGGGACAGATACGCAGTATTTT.